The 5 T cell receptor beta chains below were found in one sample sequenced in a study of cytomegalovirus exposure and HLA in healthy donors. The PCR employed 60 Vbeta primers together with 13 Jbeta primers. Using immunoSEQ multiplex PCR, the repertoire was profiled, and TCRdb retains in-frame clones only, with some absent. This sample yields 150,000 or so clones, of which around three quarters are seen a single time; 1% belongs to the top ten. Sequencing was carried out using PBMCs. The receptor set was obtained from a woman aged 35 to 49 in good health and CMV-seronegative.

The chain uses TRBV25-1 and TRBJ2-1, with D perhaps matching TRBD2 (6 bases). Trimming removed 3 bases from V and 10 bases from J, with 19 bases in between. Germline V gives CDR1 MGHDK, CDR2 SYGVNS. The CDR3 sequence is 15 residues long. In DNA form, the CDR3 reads TGTGCCAGCAGTGATTTCCTGGGGGGACTGGGAGAGCAGTTCTTC. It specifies CASSDFLGGLGEQFF.

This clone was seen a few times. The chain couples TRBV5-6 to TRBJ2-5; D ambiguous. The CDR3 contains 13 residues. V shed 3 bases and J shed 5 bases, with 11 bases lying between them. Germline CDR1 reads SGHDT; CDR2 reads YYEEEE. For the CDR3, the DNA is TGTGCCAGCAGCTCCCGAAACGAGGAGACCCAGTACTTC. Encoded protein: CASSSRNEETQYF.

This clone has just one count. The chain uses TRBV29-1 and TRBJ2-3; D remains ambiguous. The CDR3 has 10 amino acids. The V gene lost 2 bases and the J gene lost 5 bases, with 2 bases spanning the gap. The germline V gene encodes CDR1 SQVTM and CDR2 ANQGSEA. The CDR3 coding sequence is TGCAGCGTTGAACAAGATACGCAGTATTTT. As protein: CSVEQDTQYF.

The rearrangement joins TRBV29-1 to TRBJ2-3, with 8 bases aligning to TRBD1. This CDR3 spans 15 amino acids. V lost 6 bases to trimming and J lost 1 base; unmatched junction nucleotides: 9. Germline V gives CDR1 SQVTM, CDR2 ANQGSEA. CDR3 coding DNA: TGCAGCGTGGGACAGGTTGAAGTAGGCACAGATACGCAGTATTTT. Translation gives CSVGQVEVGTDTQYF.

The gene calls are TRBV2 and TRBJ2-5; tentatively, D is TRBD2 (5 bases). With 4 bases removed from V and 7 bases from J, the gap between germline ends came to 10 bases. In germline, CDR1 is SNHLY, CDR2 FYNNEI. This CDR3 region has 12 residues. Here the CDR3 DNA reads TGTGCCAGCAGTGCGGAAAGCGGGACCCAGTACTTC. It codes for CASSAESGTQYF.